The 16 T cell receptor beta chains listed next were all sequenced from one sample in a study of cytomegalovirus exposure and HLA in healthy donors. PCR used 60 Vbeta primers and 13 Jbeta primers. Repertoires were generated with immunoSEQ multiplex PCR, while TCRdb's copy carries only in-frame clones and drops some. This sample has around 65,000 clones, with approximately 81% found just once. The sequenced material came from PBMCs. The source is a woman aged 25 to 39 in good health and CMV-seropositive.

The chain combines TRBV6-4 with TRBJ1-2; 7 nucleotides line up with TRBD1. The CDR3 is 16 amino acids. Losses at the gene ends were 10 bases for V and 7 bases for J; bases not matched to a gene: 21. The V gene's germline CDR1 is MRHNA and CDR2 SNTAGT. The CDR3 spells CATRKTGAAEGTGYTF. CDR3 bases: TGTGCCACTCGGAAAACAGGGGCCGCCGAGGGAACTGGCTACACCTTC.

As to this clone: This sample includes further DNA sequences coding for the same CDR3. The rearrangement joins TRBV29-1 to TRBJ1-1; no clear D. The V and J ends lost 1 base and 0 bases respectively, with 6 bases between them. CDR3 length equals 13 residues. The germline gives CDR1 SQVTM, CDR2 ANQGSEA. The CDR3 region is CSVEGRVNTEAFF. The DNA for the CDR3 is TGCAGCGTTGAAGGGCGGGTGAACACTGAAGCTTTCTTT.

The rearrangement joins TRBV6-5 to TRBJ2-2, with 10 positions matching TRBD2. The V gene end was trimmed by 6 bases and the J gene end by 0 bases; junction bases not matched to a gene: 1. The CDR3 has 15 residues. CDR1 is MNHEY and CDR2 is SVGAGI in the germline V gene. CDR3 protein: CASRLAGPNTGELFF. The CDR3, as DNA: TGTGCCAGCAGACTAGCGGGGCCGAACACCGGGGAGCTGTTTTTT.

This clone was detected a few times. CDR3 bases: TGCGCCAGCAGCCCAGTGTACAGGGACTATAGGGGTGGACTGTTTTTT. Its protein is CASSPVYRDYRGGLFF. V and J are TRBV4-1 and TRBJ1-4; TRBD1 might be the D (6 bases). V lost 4 bases and J 13 bases, leaving 25 bases between the germline ends. CDR1 and CDR2 (germline): MGHRA, YSYEKL. The CDR3 runs to 16 residues.

The chain links TRBV29-1 to TRBJ2-7; 8 nucleotides line up with TRBD2. This CDR3 is 14 amino acids long. With V trimmed by 7 bases and J by 5 bases, 13 bases remained unmatched. The V gene's germline CDR1 is SQVTM and CDR2 ANQGSEA. Here the CDR3 reads CSAKFGLAGNEQYF. Written as DNA, the CDR3 is TGCAGCGCCAAATTCGGACTAGCAGGCAACGAGCAGTACTTC.

This clone was detected a few times. The chain combines TRBV10-3 with TRBJ1-4; 9 bases are shared with TRBD1. V dropped 2 bases and J dropped 6; count of bases not matched to a gene: 4. Looked up from germline, CDR1 is ENHRY and CDR2 is SYGVKD. The CDR3 length is 15 residues. CDR3 DNA sequence: TGTGCCATCAGTGAGCGGGGACAGGGTGATGAAAAACTGTTTTTT. This codes for CAISERGQGDEKLFF.

This chain uses TRBV9 with TRBJ2-6; no clear D. Germline V gene lookup returns CDR1 SGDLS and CDR2 YYNGEE. V gave up 3 bases and J gave up 3 bases, with 4 bases separating them. This CDR3 spans 13 amino acids. The CDR3 here is CASSDSGANVLTF. Here the CDR3 DNA reads TGTGCCAGCAGCGACAGTGGGGCCAACGTCCTGACTTTC.

The chain is built from TRBV7-8 and TRBJ1-2; 7 nucleotides match TRBD1. From germline, CDR1 is SGHVS and CDR2 FQNEAQ. V shed 5 bases and J 4 bases; nucleotides not matched to a gene: 10. The CDR3 contains 15 residues. This CDR3 is CASSQKWDSPYGYTF. In DNA, the CDR3 is TGTGCCAGCAGCCAAAAGTGGGACAGCCCCTATGGCTACACCTTC.

This chain links TRBV4-3 with TRBJ2-5; no definite D call. This CDR3 is built from 13 residues. Germline V CDR1 and CDR2: LGHNA, YSLEER. Trimming pared 0 bases from V and 7 bases from J, leaving 9 bases between. As DNA, the CDR3 is TGCGCCAGCAGCCAAGATGGGTCGGGGACCCAGTACTTC. It is translated as CASSQDGSGTQYF.

This clone was seen only once. V usage is TRBV19 and J usage is TRBJ2-7; 9 positions agree with TRBD1. CDR3 length: 16 residues. V trimming: 4 bases; J trimming: 1 base; junction bases outside the gene matches: 8. Germline values: CDR1 LNHDA, CDR2 SQIVND (reference sequence). CDR3 sequence (DNA): TGTGCCAGTAGTAGGGGACAGGGACATATTTCCTACGAGCAGTACTTC. It translates to CASSRGQGHISYEQYF.

V and J are TRBV13 and TRBJ2-2, with a weak D call TRBD1 (5 bases). The germline V and J ends were trimmed by 4 bases and 0 bases, with 12 bases remaining between them. There are 16 residues in the CDR3. Germline V CDR1 and CDR2: PRHDT, FYEKMQ (reference sequence). The CDR3 nucleotides are TGTGCCAGCAGCTCCCTTTGGGGCTCGAACACCGGGGAGCTGTTTTTT. It codes for CASSSLWGSNTGELFF.

The J gene is TRBJ2-1, the V gene TRBV19, with 10 bases matching TRBD2. Germline CDR1 and CDR2: LNHDA and SQIVND (reference sequence). There are 19 residues in the CDR3. Trimming at V came to 1 base and at J to 0 bases, leaving 9 bases not matched to a gene. The CDR3 nucleotides read TGTGCCAGTAGTATAGGGACTAGCGGACTATTACGCTCCTACAATGAGCAGTTCTTC. It translates to CASSIGTSGLLRSYNEQFF.

This clone was seen only a few times. This chain uses TRBV19 with TRBJ2-4; 10 bases align to TRBD1. Germline V lookup: CDR1 LNHDA, CDR2 SQIVND (reference sequence). This CDR3 is 13 amino acids long. J lost 12 bases, V lost 3 bases, and 5 bases had no gene match. CDR3 in DNA: TGTGCCAGTAGTATCGGGACAGGGGTCGGTCAGTACTTC. Translation: CASSIGTGVGQYF.

This sequence joins TRBV28 and TRBJ1-2; no clear D gene. Germline values: CDR1 MDHEN, CDR2 SYDVKM. CDR3 size: 13 residues. V was pared by 9 bases and J by 1 base, with 12 bases between. CDR3 in DNA: TGTGCCAGTGCTTCGAGGGATAACTATGGCTACACCTTC. This encodes CASASRDNYGYTF.

In this sample, this clone turned up once. This rearrangement joins TRBV5-1 to TRBJ2-7, with 13 nucleotides matching TRBD2. The CDR3 has 15 residues. The trim removed 3 bases at V and 3 bases at J, leaving 3 bases unmatched. CDR1 and CDR2 (germline): SGHRS, YFSETQ. This chain's CDR3 is CASSYGLAGVYEQYF. The CDR3, as DNA: TGCGCCAGCAGCTATGGACTAGCGGGAGTCTACGAGCAGTACTTC.

The gene calls are TRBV28 and TRBJ2-1; 10 bases agree with TRBD2. The junction had 8 bases not matched to a gene; V was cut back by 6 bases and J by 12 bases. The CDR3 has 13 residues. Germline V gives CDR1 MDHEN, CDR2 SYDVKM. For the CDR3, the DNA is TGTGCCAGCAGCCCTAGCGGGAGAGCATCGCAGTTCTTC. Residues: CASSPSGRASQFF.